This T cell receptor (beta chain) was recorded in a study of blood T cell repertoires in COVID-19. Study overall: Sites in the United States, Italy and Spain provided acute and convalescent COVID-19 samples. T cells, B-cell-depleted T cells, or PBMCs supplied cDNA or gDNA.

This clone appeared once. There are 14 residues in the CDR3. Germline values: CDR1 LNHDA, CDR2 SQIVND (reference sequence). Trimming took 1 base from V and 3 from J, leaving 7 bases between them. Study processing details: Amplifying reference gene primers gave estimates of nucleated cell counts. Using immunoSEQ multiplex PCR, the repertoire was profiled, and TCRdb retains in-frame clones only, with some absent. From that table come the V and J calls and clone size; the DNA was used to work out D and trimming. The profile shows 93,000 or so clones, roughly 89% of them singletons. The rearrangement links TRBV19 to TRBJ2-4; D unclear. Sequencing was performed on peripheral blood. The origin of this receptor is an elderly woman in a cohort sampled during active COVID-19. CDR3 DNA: TGTGCCAGTAGTATAGCGACGGGCAAAAACATTCAGTACTTC. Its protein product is CASSIATGKNIQYF. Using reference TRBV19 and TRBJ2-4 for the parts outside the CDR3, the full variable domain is DGGITQSPKYLFRKEGQNVTLSCEQNLNHDAMYWYRQDPGQGLRLIYYSQIVNDFQKGDIAEGYSVSREKKESFPLTVTSAQKNPTAFYLCASSIATGKNIQYFGAGTRLSVL.